This T cell receptor (beta chain) was documented in a study of OX40 agonist ivuxolimab in advanced cancers. Produced via immunoSEQ multiplex PCR; TCRdb's table is partial and in-frame only. The table has over 85,000 clones, approximately 88% seen once. This CDR3 is 10 amino acids long. The V gene's germline CDR1 is LNHNV and CDR2 YYDKDF (reference sequence). The V end was cut by 0 bases, the J end by 16 bases, with 7 bases between. Regarding the study as a whole: Normalized expansion of T-cell clones was also low for some nonresponders. The average count of expanded clones was higher among CD8+ T cells than among CD4+.

Only one count was recorded for this clone. Its antigen is not identified. The chain uses TRBV15 and TRBJ2-1; D uncertain. The receptor was isolated from an adult with an advanced solid tumor such as melanoma, head and neck, liver or kidney cancer. The source was CD4+ or CD8+ T cells sorted from blood, collected in a trial of the OX40 agonist ivuxolimab. This chain's CDR3 is CATSRDPEFF. In DNA, the CDR3 is TGTGCCACCAGCAGAGATCCCGAATTCTTC.